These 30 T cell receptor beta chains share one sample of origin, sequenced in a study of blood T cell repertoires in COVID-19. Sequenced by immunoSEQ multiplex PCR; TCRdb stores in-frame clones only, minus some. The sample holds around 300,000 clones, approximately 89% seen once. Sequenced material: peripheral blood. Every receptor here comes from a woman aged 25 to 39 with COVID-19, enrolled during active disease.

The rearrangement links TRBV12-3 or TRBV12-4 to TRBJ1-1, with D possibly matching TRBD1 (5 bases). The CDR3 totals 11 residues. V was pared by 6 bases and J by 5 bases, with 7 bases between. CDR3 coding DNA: TGTGCCAGCAGGGAGGGGACTGAAGCTTTCTTT. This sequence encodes CASREGTEAFF.

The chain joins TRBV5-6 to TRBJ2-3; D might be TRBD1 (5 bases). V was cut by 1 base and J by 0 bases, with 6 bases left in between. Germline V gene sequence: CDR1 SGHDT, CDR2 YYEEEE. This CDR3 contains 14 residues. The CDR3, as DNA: TGTGCCAGCAGCTTGACAGGTAGCACAGATACGCAGTATTTT. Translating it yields CASSLTGSTDTQYF.

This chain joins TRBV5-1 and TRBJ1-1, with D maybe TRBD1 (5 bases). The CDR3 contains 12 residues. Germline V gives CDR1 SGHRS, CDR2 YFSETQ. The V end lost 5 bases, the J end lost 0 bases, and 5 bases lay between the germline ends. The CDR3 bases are TGCGCCAGCAGGGACATGAACACTGAAGCTTTCTTT. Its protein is CASRDMNTEAFF.

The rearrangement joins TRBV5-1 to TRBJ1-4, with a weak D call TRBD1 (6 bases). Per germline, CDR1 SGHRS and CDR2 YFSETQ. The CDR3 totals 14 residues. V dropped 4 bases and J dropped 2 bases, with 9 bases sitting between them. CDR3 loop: CASSKDSTNEKLFF. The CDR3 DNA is TGCGCCAGCAGCAAGGACAGCACTAATGAAAAACTGTTTTTT.

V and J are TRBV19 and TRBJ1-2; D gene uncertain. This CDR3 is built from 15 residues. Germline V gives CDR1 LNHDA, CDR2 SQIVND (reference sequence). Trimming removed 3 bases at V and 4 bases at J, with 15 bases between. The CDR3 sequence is CASSMTARYSYGYTF. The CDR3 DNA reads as TGTGCCAGTAGTATGACGGCCAGGTACTCCTATGGCTACACCTTC.

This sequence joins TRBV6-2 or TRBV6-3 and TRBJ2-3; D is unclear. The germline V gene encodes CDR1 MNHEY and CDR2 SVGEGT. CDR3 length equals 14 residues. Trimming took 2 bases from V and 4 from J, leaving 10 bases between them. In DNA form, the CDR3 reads TGTGCCAGCAGTTACGTAGCCCGGCCAGATACGCAGTATTTT. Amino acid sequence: CASSYVARPDTQYF.

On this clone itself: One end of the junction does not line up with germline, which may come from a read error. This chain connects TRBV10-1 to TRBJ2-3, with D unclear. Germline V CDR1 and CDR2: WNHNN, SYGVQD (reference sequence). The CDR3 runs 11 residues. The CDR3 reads CASSERVTEYF. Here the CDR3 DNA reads TGCGCCAGCAGTGAACGGGTTACGGAGTATTTT.

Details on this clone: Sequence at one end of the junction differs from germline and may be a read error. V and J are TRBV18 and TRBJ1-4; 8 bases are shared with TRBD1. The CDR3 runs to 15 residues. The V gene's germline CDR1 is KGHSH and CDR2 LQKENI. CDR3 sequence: CASSTPGGQGEKLFF. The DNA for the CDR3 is TGTGCCAGCTCAACACCGGGCGGACAGGGAGAAAAACTGTTTTTT.

CDR3 sequence (DNA): TGTGCCAGCTCCGGACGACGGGCTAGCGGGGTAGATGAGCAGTTCTTC. Translation gives CASSGRRASGVDEQFF. The V call is TRBV19, the J call TRBJ2-1; 9 nucleotides agree with TRBD2. CDR3 length equals 16 residues. V was pared by 9 bases and J by 8 bases, with 17 bases of the junction left unmatched. Germline V gives CDR1 LNHDA, CDR2 SQIVND (reference sequence).

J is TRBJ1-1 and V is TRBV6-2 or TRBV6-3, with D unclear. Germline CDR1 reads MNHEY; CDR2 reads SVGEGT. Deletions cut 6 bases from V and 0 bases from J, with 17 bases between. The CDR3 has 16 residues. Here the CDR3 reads CASSLDKGGLNTEAFF. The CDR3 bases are TGTGCCAGCAGCCTAGACAAGGGCGGGCTGAACACTGAAGCTTTCTTT.

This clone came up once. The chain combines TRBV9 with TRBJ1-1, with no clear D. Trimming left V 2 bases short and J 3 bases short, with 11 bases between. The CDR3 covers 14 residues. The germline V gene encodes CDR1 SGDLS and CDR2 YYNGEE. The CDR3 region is CASSVGIWDTEAFF. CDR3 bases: TGTGCCAGCAGCGTCGGGATCTGGGACACTGAAGCTTTCTTT.

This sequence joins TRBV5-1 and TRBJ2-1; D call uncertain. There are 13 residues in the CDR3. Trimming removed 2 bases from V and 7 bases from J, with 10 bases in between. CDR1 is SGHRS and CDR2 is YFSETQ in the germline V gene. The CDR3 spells CASSLQTANEQFF. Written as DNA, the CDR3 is TGCGCCAGCAGCTTACAGACGGCGAATGAGCAGTTCTTC. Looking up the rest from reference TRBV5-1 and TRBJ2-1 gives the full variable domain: KAGVTQTPRYLIKTRGQQVTLSCSPISGHRSVSWYQQTPGQGLQFLFEYFSETQRNKGNFPGRFSGRQFSNSRSEMNVSTLELGDSALYLCASSLQTANEQFFGPGTRLTVL.

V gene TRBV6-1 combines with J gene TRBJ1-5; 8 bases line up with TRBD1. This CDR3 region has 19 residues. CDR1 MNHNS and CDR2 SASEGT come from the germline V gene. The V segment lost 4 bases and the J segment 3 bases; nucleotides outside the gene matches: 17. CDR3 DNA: TGTGCCAGCAGTGGAACTAATACTCACGGGACAGGATCCAATCAGCCCCAGCATTTT. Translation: CASSGTNTHGTGSNQPQHF.

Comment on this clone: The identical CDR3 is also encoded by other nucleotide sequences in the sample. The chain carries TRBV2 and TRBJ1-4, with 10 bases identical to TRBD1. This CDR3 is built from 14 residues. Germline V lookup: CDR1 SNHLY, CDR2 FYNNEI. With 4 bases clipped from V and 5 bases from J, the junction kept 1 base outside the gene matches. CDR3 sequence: CASSGGQGNEKLFF. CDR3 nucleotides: TGTGCCAGCAGTGGGGGACAGGGGAATGAAAAACTGTTTTTT.

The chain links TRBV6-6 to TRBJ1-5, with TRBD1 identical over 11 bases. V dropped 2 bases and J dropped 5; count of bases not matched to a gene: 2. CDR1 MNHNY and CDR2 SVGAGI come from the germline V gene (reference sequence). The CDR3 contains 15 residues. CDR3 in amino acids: CASSYGDRGDQPQHF. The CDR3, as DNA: TGTGCCAGCAGTTACGGGGACAGGGGGGATCAGCCCCAGCATTTT.

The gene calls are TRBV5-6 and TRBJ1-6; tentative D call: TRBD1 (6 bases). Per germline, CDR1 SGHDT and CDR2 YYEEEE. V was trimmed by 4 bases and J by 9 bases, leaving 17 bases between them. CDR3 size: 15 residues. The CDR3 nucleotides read TGTGCCAGCAGCCCCCGACAGGACCCTTTTTCACCCCTCCACTTT. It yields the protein CASSPRQDPFSPLHF.

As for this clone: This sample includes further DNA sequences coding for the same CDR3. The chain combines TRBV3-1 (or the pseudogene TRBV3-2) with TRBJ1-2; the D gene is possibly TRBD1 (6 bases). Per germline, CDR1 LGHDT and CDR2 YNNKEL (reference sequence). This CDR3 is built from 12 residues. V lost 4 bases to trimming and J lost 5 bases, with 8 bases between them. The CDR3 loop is CASSRTDYGYTF. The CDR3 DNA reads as TGTGCCAGCAGCCGGACAGATTATGGCTACACCTTC.

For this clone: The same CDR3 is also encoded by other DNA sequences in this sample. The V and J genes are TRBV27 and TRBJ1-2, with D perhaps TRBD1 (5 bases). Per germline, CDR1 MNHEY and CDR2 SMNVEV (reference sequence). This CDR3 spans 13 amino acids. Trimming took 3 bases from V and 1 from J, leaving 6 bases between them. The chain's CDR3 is CASSLGGNYGYTF. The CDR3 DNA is TGTGCCAGCAGTTTGGGGGGTAACTATGGCTACACCTTC.

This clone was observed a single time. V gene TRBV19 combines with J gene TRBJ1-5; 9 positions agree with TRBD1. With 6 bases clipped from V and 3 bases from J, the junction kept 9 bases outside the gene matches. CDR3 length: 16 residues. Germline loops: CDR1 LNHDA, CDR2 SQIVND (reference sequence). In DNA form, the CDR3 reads TGTGCCAGTAGAAATCGACAGGGGGAAAACAATCAGCCCCAGCATTTT. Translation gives CASRNRQGENNQPQHF.

CDR3 in amino acids: CASRTGGQETQYF. The DNA of the CDR3 is TGTGCCAGCAGAACAGGGGGCCAAGAGACCCAGTACTTC. The J gene is TRBJ2-5, the V gene TRBV27; 8 bases agree with TRBD1. V shed 6 bases, J shed 1 base, and the junction held 1 base outside the gene matches. The V gene's germline CDR1 is MNHEY and CDR2 SMNVEV (reference sequence). The CDR3 length is 13 residues.

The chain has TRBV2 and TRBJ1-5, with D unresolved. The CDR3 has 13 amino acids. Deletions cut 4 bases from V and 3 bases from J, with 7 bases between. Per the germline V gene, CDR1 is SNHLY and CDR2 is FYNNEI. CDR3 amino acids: CASSGVYNQPQHF. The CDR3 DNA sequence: TGTGCCAGCAGTGGAGTTTACAATCAGCCCCAGCATTTT.

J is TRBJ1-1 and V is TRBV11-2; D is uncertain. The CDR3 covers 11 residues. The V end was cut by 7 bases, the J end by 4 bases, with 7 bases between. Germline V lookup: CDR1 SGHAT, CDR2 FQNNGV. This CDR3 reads CASTTGTEAFF. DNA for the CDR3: TGTGCCAGCACCACGGGCACTGAAGCTTTCTTT.

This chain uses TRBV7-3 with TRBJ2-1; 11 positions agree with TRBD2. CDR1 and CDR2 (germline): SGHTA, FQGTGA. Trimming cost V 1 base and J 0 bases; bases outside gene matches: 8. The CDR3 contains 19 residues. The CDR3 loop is CASSLIASGGPSSYNEQFF. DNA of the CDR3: TGTGCCAGCAGCTTAATCGCTAGCGGGGGGCCGAGCTCCTACAATGAGCAGTTCTTC.

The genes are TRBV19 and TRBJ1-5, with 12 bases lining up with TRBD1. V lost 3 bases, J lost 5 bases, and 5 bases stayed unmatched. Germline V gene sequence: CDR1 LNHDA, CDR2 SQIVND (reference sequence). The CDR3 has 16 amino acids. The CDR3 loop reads CASSISGTGGHQPQHF. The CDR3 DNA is TGTGCCAGTAGTATTAGCGGGACAGGGGGCCATCAGCCCCAGCATTTT.

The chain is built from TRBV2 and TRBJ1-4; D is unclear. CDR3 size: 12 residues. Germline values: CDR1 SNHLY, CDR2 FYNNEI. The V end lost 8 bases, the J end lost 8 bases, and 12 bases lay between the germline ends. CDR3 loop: CASQQVGEKLFF. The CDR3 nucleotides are TGTGCCAGCCAGCAGGTGGGCGAAAAACTGTTTTTT.

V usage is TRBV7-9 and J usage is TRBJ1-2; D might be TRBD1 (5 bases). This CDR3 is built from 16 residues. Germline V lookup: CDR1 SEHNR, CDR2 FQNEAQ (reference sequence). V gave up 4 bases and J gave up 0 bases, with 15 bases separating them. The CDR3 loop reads CASSSRTNSANYGYTF. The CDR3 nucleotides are TGTGCCAGCAGCTCGCGGACAAACTCAGCTAACTATGGCTACACCTTC.

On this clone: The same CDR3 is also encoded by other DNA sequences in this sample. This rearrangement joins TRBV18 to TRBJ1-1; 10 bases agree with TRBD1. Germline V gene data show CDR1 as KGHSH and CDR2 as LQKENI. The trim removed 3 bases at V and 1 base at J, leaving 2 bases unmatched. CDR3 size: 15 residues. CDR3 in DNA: TGTGCCAGCTCACCGAGACAGGGGGCGAACACTGAAGCTTTCTTT. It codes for CASSPRQGANTEAFF. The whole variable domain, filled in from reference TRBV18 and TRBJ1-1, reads NAGVMQNPRHLVRRRGQEARLRCSPMKGHSHVYWYRQLPEEGLKFMVYLQKENIIDESGMPKERFSAEFPKEGPSILRIQQVVRGDSAAYFCASSPRQGANTEAFFGQGTRLTVV.

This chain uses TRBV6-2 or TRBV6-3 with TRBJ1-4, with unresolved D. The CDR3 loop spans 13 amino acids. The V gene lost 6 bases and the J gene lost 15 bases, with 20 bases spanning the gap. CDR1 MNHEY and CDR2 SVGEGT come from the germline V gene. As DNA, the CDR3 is TGTGCCAGCAGCCTATCTGGGCCCACCAGATTGTTTTTT. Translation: CASSLSGPTRLFF.

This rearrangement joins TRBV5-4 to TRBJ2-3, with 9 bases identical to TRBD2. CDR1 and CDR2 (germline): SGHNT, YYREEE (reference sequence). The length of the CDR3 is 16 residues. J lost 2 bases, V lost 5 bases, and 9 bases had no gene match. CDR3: CASSSTSGRYTDTQYF. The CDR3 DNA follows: TGTGCCAGCAGTTCTACTAGCGGGCGATACACAGATACGCAGTATTTT.

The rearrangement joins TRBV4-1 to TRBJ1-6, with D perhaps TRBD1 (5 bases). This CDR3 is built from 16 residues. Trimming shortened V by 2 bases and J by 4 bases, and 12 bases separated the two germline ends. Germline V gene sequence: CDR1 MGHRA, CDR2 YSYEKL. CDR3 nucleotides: TGCGCCAGCAGCCAAACCGACAGAACGTATAATTCACCCCTCCACTTT. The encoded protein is CASSQTDRTYNSPLHF.